Sequencing of this T cell receptor (beta chain) was carried out in a study of beta chain features in type 1 diabetes (dated by TCRdb to 2016 to 2019). With respect to the entire study: Patients and healthy donors did not differ in mean age, gender distribution, total cell number or subset yield. In the study, recently diagnosed type 1 diabetes patients and matched healthy donors were compared on the TCRB repertoires of their sorted circulating CD4+ T cell subsets. Regulatory and stem cell-like memory subsets were obtained from only 8 patients and roughly eight healthy donors, while naive and central memory subsets were obtained from all 30 or so donors. A total of 85 million to 140 million sorted cells were examined across all samples, and the number of cells per subset was strongly correlated with RNA yield. The full study reports these points: The naive, central memory and regulatory TCRB repertoires appeared to resemble one another more closely among patients than among healthy donors. Shorter templates might have been favored by PCR, but patient and control samples were amplified and corrected together, so both groups would have been affected equally by any skew. Only small numbers of individuals were included in the HLA sub-analyses, which left unresolved whether HLA type had any influence on TCRB rearrangement. Patients with type 1 diabetes made fewer insertions and deleted more nucleotides at VDJ recombination sites, implying thymic rearrangement abnormalities. Because cDNA was sequenced instead of genomic DNA, activated cells with high expression could be over-represented, although the groups did not differ in activation or CD3 levels. A moderate but significant shortening of TCRB CDR3 length was observed in type 1 diabetes patients in all four CD4+ subsets.

Comment on this clone: The antigen it binds to is not known. Within one base of it there is no much larger clone, and no base qualities were kept.

From each donor, a single peripheral blood sample of about 110 mL on average was drawn into heparinised tubes. A BD FACSAria II and a panel including CD45RO, CCR7, CD25, CD127, CD95 and CD27 were used to sort naive, central memory, regulatory and stem cell-like memory CD4+ T cells. All sorted populations exceeded 95% purity. PBMCs were isolated right away by Lymphoprep density gradient centrifugation and were stained directly, without culture. To minimize batch effects, samples were stained and sorted in pairs, one healthy donor with one patient per experiment. The entire amount of isolated RNA was reverse transcribed using the High Capacity cDNA Reverse Transcription Kit, so the sequenced TCRB transcripts were expressed ones. Naive, central memory and regulatory T cell samples underwent deep immunoSEQ sequencing, averaging around 3.9 million total reads per sample. Sorted cells were lysed in RLT buffer and RNA was extracted with DNase-treated RNeasy Micro or Mini kits, depending on cell number. Each cell subset was processed on its own to prevent cross-contamination, while patient and healthy donor samples were processed together. TCRB sequences were amplified from cDNA with the immunoSEQ multiplex PCR, producing 87-bp fragments spanning the CDR3 region. Sequencing of the amplicons was done on the Illumina HiSeq platform. Per the authors' processing: PCR bias was computationally corrected using synthetic template baselines, reads within Hamming distance 2 were collapsed, and singletons that could not be merged were discarded. By aligning reads against IMGT, V, D and J genes, CDR3 length, and insertions or deletions at six rearrangement sites were assigned. Clonotype counts were normalized to sorted cell number within each subset before computing true diversity and Gini coefficients with the tcR R package. Repertoire sharing was quantified using the overlap coefficient calculated on TCRB nucleotide sequences. Out-of-frame TCRB sequences from naive cells were analyzed as a proxy for the pre-selection repertoire. The table was pulled from immuneACCESS by TCRdb, which kept in-frame rearrangements only. Such tables lose some clones; where checked, under half of the loss comes from unresolved V genes, and the rest has no known cause. Clone size and the V and J calls come from that table; the DNA yielded D and trimming. This sample gives about 700,000 clones in total; roughly 13% of them show up just once. The top ten clonotypes cover 0.022% of the sample.

The sequencing sample was made of naive CD4+ T cells from blood. The cell subset or site label, read with the paper, signifies: true naive CD4+ T cells. This clonotype originated in a man aged 18 to 29 with type 1 diabetes.

The encoded CDR3 is CASSDPSGAKNIQYF. In nucleotides, the sequence is TGTGCCAGCAGTGACCCTTCCGGGGCCAAAAACATTCAGTACTTC. In this chain, TRBV2 is recombined with TRBJ2-4; the D gene identity is not certain. From the cysteine up to the phenylalanine, the CDR3 has a length of 15 residues. Only the CDR3 region is kept as DNA, spanning 45 bases read in frame from base 1. The V and J ends are trimmed by 3 bases and 1 base, leaving 10 bases between them. CDR1 and CDR2 (SNHLY, FYNNEI) derive from the germline V gene.